Described below is a single TCR beta chain sequence and its context. The target antigen is unknown. CDR1 MNHEY and CDR2 SVGAGI come from the germline V gene. The CDR3 length is 14 residues. Trimming cost V 8 bases and J 8 bases; bases outside gene matches: 13. This entry is derived from a study of T cells after yellow fever vaccination. Study information: Fractions low in cell number were prepared with SMART-Seq v4 Ultra Low Input.

TCRdb itself ran the 5' RACE reads through MiXCR, one entry per CDR3 protein. The data hold about 240,000 distinct CDR3 sequences, with less than 8.5% observed a single time. Whole-study findings and limits: Abundant bulk-population clonotypes could contaminate the FACS-sorted repertoires. Researchers report a weaker secondary response that nonetheless peaked faster, day 5 versus 15. Subsequent booster samples again held most clones from primary vaccination (96% CD4, just under 90% CD8).

J is TRBJ1-2 and V is TRBV6-5; TRBD1 aligns across 8 bases. The material sequenced was CD4+ T cells sorted from PBMCs, taken 15 days after the yellow fever booster vaccination. The clonotype was recovered from a young man who received the YFV17D yellow fever vaccine. Here the CDR3 DNA reads TGTGCCAGCGACTGGGCAGGGGGCGTTAACGGCTACACCTTC. It yields the protein CASDWAGGVNGYTF.